This T cell receptor beta chain originates from a study of T cell responses to AZD1222 COVID-19 vaccine. Study overall: Combined were second doses at about 4 or about 12 weeks.

Profiling relied on immunoSEQ multiplex PCR, and the TCRdb table lists in-frame clones only, not all of them. The sample shows approximately 130,000 clones, approximately 93% of them seen only once. Comments on this clone: No antigen is known for it.

Study results and limitations: Repertoire collection took place solely once the T cell response had peaked. Of spike-specific TCRs, nearly half reportedly target regions left unmutated in variants. Baseline testing showed seropositivity in only five to seven AZD1222 recipients.

The germline gives CDR1 MNHEY, CDR2 SMNVEV (reference sequence). V gave up 6 bases and J gave up 6 bases, with 21 bases separating them. The CDR3 covers 17 residues. The chain recombines TRBV27 with TRBJ1-6; TRBD1 is a possible D gene (6 bases). This TCR was sampled from an adult in good health. Source: peripheral blood, taken on day 0 of AZD1222 vaccination. The CDR3 coding sequence is TGTGCCAGCAGCCTAATCCCCCGTACAGGGTTTAATTCACCCCTCCACTTT. It is translated as CASSLIPRTGFNSPLHF.